Each of the 17 T cell receptor beta chains below was sequenced from the same sample in a study of OX40 agonist ivuxolimab in advanced cancers. Library construction relied on the immunoSEQ multiplex PCR assay. The table comes from immuneACCESS by way of TCRdb, which keeps in-frame sequences with V and J called. Part of the clones is missing from these tables; in studies checked, under half for an unresolved V gene and the rest for unknown reasons. The sample includes 60,000 to 65,000 clones, with about 92% observed a single time. In total, the top ten clones hold about 0.58% of the sample. The specimen was CD4+ or CD8+ T cells sorted from blood, collected in a trial of the OX40 agonist ivuxolimab. Receptors originate from an adult with an advanced solid tumor such as melanoma, head and neck, liver or kidney cancer.

The chain uses TRBV30 and TRBJ1-1, with TRBD1 matching over 7 bases. This CDR3 region has 13 residues. Looked up from germline, CDR1 is GTSNPN and CDR2 is SVGIG (reference sequence). With 0 bases clipped from V and 7 bases from J, the junction kept 5 bases outside the gene matches. The CDR3 bases are TGTGCCTGGAGTGTAAACAGGGGTCTTGAAGCTTTCTTT. The encoded protein is CAWSVNRGLEAFF.

The gene calls are TRBV19 and TRBJ2-1; 8 nucleotides agree with TRBD2. V was clipped by 7 bases and J by 2 bases; unmatched bases: 10. Germline assignment: CDR1 LNHDA and CDR2 SQIVND (reference sequence). This CDR3 is 16 amino acids long. This CDR3 reads CASIRGGSGAYNEQFF. The CDR3 nucleotides are TGTGCCAGTATTCGAGGTGGTAGCGGGGCCTACAATGAGCAGTTCTTC.

This sequence joins TRBV29-1 and TRBJ2-3; D uncertain. The germline V gene has CDR1 SQVTM and CDR2 ANQGSEA. V lost 7 bases to trimming and J lost 2 bases, with 7 bases between them. The CDR3 has 11 amino acids. The CDR3 is CSGLVTDTQYF. As DNA, the CDR3 is TGCAGCGGGCTAGTCACAGATACGCAGTATTTT.

This clone has only a few counts. CDR3 residues: CASSHLGSHAGGENTEAFF. CDR3 sequence (DNA): TGCGCCAGCAGCCACCTCGGTTCTCATGCAGGGGGCGAAAACACTGAAGCTTTCTTT. The rearrangement joins TRBV4-1 to TRBJ1-1, with 8 bases aligning to TRBD1. This CDR3 spans 19 amino acids. V lost 3 bases and J lost 2; bases outside the gene matches: 17. Germline assignment: CDR1 MGHRA and CDR2 YSYEKL.

The CDR3 loop reads CASSKGQNSYEQYF. The CDR3 DNA sequence: TGTGCCAGCAGCAAAGGACAGAACTCCTACGAGCAGTACTTC. V gene TRBV21-1 combines with J gene TRBJ2-7; the table gives TRBD1 as D, unverified against the DNA. TRBV21-1 is a documented pseudogene. CDR3 length: 14 residues.

The V gene is TRBV18, the J gene TRBJ2-2, with D perhaps matching TRBD1 (6 bases). The CDR3 extends over 15 amino acids. Germline CDR1 reads KGHSH; CDR2 reads LQKENI. The V and J ends lost 6 bases and 2 bases respectively, with 13 bases between them. The CDR3 spells CASSATGFNTGELFF. In DNA form, the CDR3 reads TGTGCCAGCTCTGCGACAGGTTTTAACACCGGGGAGCTGTTTTTT.

This clone was observed a few times. The V call is TRBV18, the J call TRBJ1-2; D not resolved. V was trimmed by 5 bases and J by 8 bases, leaving 18 bases between them. The CDR3 is 14 residues long. Germline CDR1 is KGHSH and CDR2 is LQKENI. CDR3 protein: CASSSGEGLGGYTF. The DNA of the CDR3 is TGTGCCAGCTCATCCGGGGAGGGTCTAGGAGGCTACACCTTC.

V and J are TRBV1 and TRBJ1-2. TRBV1 is a listed pseudogene. The CDR3 is 11 amino acids. CDR3 residues: CTTTAGGGYTF. The CDR3 DNA follows: TGCACCACAACCGCGGGGGGAGGCTACACCTTC.

The rearrangement links TRBV19 to TRBJ1-5, with unresolved D. The CDR3 spans 14 residues. The ends were cut back, 9 bases at V and 0 bases at J, with 12 bases in the middle. Germline V gene lookup returns CDR1 LNHDA and CDR2 SQIVND (reference sequence). DNA of the CDR3: TGTGCCAGCTGTTACAGACCTAGCAATCAGCCCCAGCATTTT. Its translation is CASCYRPSNQPQHF.

This chain links TRBV5-8 with TRBJ1-5, with D perhaps matching TRBD1 (5 bases). This CDR3 contains 17 residues. CDR1 is SGHTS, CDR2 YDEGEE, per germline. The V end lost 1 base, the J end lost 2 bases, and 16 bases lay between the germline ends. The CDR3 nucleotides read TGTGCCAGCAGCTTGCTCTTCGGACATTGGGGCAATCAGCCCCAGCATTTT. Residues: CASSLLFGHWGNQPQHF.

The chain recombines TRBV19 with TRBJ2-1, with D perhaps TRBD1 or TRBD2 (5 bases each). The CDR3 length is 14 residues. V dropped 4 bases and J dropped 0 bases, with 7 bases sitting between them. Germline V gene lookup returns CDR1 LNHDA and CDR2 SQIVND (reference sequence). This CDR3 reads CASSTGSSYNEQFF. CDR3 sequence (DNA): TGTGCCAGTAGTACAGGGAGCTCCTACAATGAGCAGTTCTTC.

The chain recombines TRBV30 with TRBJ2-2; 13 bases match TRBD2. V shed 7 bases, J shed 1 base, and the junction held 3 bases outside the gene matches. The germline gives CDR1 GTSNPN, CDR2 SVGIG (reference sequence). The CDR3 totals 15 residues. The CDR3 DNA reads TGTGCCTTATGGACTAGCGGGAGGAACACCGGGGAGCTGTTTTTT. Protein product: CALWTSGRNTGELFF.

The chain joins TRBV7-8 to TRBJ2-5; D is ambiguous. The V end was cut by 4 bases, the J end by 5 bases, with 8 bases between. Germline V lookup: CDR1 SGHVS, CDR2 FQNEAQ. This CDR3 is built from 12 residues. This CDR3 is CASSSSGETQYF. CDR3 in DNA: TGTGCCAGCAGCTCCTCCGGTGAGACCCAGTACTTC.

V and J are TRBV4-1 and TRBJ1-2; possibly TRBD1 for D (5 bases). From germline, CDR1 is MGHRA and CDR2 YSYEKL. Trimming removed 0 bases at V and 5 bases at J, with 7 bases between. This CDR3 has 13 amino acids. The CDR3 reads CASSQEEGYGYTF. CDR3 nucleotides: TGCGCCAGCAGCCAAGAAGAGGGGTATGGCTACACCTTC.

The chain links TRBV5-1 to TRBJ2-7, with D maybe TRBD2 (6 bases). Trimming pared 0 bases from V and 3 bases from J, leaving 7 bases between. The length of the CDR3 is 13 residues. Germline V gives CDR1 SGHRS, CDR2 YFSETQ. The CDR3 spells CASSLVGGYEQYF. Here the CDR3 DNA reads TGCGCCAGCAGCTTGGTCGGGGGCTACGAGCAGTACTTC.

This chain links TRBV5-6 with TRBJ2-2; 8 bases are a match to TRBD1. The germline CDR1 and CDR2 sequences are SGHDT and YYEEEE. This CDR3 spans 14 amino acids. Trimming took 5 bases from V and 7 from J; bases not matched to a gene: 7. CDR3 sequence: CASRQDRVIGELFF. In DNA form, the CDR3 reads TGTGCCAGCAGACAGGACAGGGTCATCGGGGAGCTGTTTTTT.

The count of this clone is one. The rearrangement uses TRBV5-4 and TRBJ1-5; the D gene is possibly TRBD1 (5 bases). Germline V gene lookup returns CDR1 SGHNT and CDR2 YYREEE (reference sequence). The CDR3 sequence is 13 residues long. Trimming removed 3 bases at V and 6 bases at J, with 10 bases between. The CDR3 region is CASSSGTGQPQHF. The CDR3 region has the DNA TGTGCCAGCAGCTCCGGGACCGGTCAGCCCCAGCATTTT.